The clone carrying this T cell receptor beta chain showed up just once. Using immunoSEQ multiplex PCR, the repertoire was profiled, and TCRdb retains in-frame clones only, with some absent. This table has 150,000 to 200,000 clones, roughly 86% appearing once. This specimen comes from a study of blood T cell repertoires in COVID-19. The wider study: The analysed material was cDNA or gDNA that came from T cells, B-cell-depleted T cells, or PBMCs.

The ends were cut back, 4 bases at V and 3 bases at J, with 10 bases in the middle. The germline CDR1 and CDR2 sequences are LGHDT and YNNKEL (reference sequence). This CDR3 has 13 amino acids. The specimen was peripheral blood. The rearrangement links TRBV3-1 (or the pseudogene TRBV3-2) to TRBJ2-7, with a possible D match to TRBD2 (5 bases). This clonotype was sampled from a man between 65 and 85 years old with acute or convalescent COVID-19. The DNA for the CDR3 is TGTGCCAGCAGCCCCGCGGGCCTCTACGAGCAGTACTTC. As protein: CASSPAGLYEQYF.